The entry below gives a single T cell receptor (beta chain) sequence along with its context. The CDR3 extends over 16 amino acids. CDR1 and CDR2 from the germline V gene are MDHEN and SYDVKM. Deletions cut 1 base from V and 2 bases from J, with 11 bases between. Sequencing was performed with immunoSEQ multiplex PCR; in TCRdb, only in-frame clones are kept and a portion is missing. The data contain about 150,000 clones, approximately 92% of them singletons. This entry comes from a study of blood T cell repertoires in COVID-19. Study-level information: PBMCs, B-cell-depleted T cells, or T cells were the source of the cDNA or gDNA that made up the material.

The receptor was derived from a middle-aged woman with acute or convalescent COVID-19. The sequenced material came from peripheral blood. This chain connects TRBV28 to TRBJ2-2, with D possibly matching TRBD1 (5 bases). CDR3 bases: TGTGCCAGCAGTTTATTTGACAGAGAAAACACCGGGGAGCTGTTTTTT. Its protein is CASSLFDRENTGELFF.